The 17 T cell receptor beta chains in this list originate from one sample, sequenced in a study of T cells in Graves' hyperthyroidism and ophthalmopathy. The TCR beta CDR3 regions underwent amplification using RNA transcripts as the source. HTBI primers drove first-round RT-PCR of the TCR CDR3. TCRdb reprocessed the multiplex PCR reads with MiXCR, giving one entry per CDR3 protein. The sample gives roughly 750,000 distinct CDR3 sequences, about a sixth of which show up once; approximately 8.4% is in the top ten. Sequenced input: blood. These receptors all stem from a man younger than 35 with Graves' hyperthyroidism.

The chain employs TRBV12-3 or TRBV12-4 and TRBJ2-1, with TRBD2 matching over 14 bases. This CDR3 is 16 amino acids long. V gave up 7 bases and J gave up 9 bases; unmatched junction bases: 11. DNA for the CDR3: TGTGCCAGCACCCCCGGGACTAGCGGGAGAGTAGGTGAGCAGTTCTTC. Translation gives CASTPGTSGRVGEQFF.

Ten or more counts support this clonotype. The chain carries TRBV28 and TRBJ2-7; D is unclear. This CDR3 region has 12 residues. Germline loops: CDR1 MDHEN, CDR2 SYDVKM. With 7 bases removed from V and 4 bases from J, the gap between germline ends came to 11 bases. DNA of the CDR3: TGTGCCAGCAACCCCAAGGGTTACGAGCAGTACTTC. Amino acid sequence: CASNPKGYEQYF.

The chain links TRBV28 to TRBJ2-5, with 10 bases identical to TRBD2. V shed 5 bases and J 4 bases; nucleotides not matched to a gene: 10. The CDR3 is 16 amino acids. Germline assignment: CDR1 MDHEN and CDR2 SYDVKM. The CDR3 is CASSRIAGGRGETQYF. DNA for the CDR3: TGTGCCAGCAGTAGAATAGCGGGAGGTAGGGGAGAGACCCAGTACTTC.

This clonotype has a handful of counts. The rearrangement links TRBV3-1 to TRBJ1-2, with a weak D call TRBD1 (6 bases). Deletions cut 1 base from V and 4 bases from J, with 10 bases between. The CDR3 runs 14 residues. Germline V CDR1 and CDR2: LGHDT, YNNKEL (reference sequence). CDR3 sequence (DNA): TGTGCCAGCAGCCAAGCTGGGGGCAGCTATGGCTACACCTTC. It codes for CASSQAGGSYGYTF.

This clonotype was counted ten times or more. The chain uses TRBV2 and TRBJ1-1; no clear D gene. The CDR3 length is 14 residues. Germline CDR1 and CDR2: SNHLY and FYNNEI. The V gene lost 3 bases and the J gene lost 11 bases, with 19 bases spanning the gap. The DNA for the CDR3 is TGTGCCAGCAGTGATCAGACCGGGAATCCGACGGCTTTCTTT. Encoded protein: CASSDQTGNPTAFF.

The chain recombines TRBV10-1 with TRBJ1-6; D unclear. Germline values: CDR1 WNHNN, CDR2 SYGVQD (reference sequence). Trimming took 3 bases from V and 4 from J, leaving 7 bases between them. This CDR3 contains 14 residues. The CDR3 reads CASSDGQYNSPLHF. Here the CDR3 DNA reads TGCGCCAGCAGTGATGGGCAGTATAATTCACCCCTCCACTTT.

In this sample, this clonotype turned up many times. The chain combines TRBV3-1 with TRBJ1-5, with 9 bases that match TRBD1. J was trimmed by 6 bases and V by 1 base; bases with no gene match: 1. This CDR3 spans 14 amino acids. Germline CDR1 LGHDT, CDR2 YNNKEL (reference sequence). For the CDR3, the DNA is TGTGCCAGCAGCCAAGGACAGGGGGGTCAGCCCCAGCATTTT. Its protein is CASSQGQGGQPQHF.

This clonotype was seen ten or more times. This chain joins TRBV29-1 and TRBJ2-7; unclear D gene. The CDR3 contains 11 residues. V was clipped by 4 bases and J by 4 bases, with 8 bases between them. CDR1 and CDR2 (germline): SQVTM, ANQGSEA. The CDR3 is CSVGSEYEQYF. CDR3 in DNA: TGCAGCGTTGGATCCGAGTACGAGCAGTACTTC.

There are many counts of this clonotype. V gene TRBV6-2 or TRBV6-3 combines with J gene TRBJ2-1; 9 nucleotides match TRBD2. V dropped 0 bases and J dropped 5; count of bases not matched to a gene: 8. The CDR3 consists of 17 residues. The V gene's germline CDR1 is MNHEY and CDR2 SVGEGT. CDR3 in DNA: TGTGCCAGCAGTTACTCGCCCGGGACTAGCCGTCACAATGAGCAGTTCTTC. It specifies CASSYSPGTSRHNEQFF.

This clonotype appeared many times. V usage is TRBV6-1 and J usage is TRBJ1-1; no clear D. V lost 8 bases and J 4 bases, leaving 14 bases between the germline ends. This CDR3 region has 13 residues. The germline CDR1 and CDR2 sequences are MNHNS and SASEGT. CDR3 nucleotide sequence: TGTGCCAGCGAGCTAGGGATGGGCACTGAAGCTTTCTTT. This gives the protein CASELGMGTEAFF.

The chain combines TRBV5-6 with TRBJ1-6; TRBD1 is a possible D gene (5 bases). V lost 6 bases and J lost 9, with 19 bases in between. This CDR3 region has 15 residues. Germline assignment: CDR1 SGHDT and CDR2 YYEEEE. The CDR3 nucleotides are TGTGCCAGCACCCGACAGTTAGATGCTTCTTCACCCCTCCACTTT. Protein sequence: CASTRQLDASSPLHF.

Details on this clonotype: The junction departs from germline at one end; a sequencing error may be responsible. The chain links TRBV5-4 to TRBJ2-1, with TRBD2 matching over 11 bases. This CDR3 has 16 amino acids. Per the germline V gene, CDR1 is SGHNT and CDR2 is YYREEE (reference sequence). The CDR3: CAGSLPRLAGSVEQFF. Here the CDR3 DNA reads TGTGCCGGCAGCTTGCCCCGACTAGCGGGATCGGTTGAGCAGTTCTTC.

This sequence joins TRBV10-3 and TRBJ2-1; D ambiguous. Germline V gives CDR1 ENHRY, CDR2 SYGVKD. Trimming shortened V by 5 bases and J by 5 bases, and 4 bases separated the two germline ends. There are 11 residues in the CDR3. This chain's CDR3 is CAISINNEQFF. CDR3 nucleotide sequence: TGTGCCATCAGTATTAACAATGAGCAGTTCTTC.

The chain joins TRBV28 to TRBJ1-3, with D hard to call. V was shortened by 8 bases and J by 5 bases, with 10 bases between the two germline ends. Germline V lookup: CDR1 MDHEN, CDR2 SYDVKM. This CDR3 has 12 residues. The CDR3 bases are TGTGCCAGCGGTTACGGAAGAAACACCATATATTTT. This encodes CASGYGRNTIYF.

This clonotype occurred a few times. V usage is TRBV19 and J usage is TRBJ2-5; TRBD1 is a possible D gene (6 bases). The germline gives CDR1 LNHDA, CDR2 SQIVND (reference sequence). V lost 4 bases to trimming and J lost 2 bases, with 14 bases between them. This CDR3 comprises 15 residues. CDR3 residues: CASSTDRRLQETQYF. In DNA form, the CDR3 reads TGTGCCAGTAGTACTGACAGGCGTCTACAAGAGACCCAGTACTTC.

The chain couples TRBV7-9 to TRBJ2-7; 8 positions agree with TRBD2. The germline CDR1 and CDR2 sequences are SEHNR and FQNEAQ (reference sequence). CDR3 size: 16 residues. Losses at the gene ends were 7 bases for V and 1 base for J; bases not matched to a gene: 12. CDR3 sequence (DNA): TGTGCCAGCACCCCAGTGGAGCGGGGGAGGTCCTACGAGCAGTACTTC. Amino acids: CASTPVERGRSYEQYF.

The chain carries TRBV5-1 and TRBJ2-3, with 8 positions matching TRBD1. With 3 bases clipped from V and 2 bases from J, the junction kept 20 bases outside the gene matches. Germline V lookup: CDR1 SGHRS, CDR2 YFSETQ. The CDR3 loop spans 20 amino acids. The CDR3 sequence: CASSSPIRQGSILNTDTQYF. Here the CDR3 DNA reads TGCGCCAGCAGCTCCCCAATAAGACAGGGGTCCATTTTAAACACAGATACGCAGTATTTT. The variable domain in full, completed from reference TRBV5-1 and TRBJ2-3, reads KAGVTQTPRYLIKTRGQQVTLSCSPISGHRSVSWYQQTPGQGLQFLFEYFSETQRNKGNFPGRFSGRQFSNSRSEMNVSTLELGDSALYLCASSSPIRQGSILNTDTQYFGPGTRLTVL.